The 6 T cell receptor beta chains listed next were all sequenced from one sample in a study of blood T cell repertoires in COVID-19. Some clones are missing from TCRdb's copy, which holds only in-frame ones; the method was immunoSEQ multiplex PCR. In the table there are 200,000 to 250,000 clones, roughly 85% of which are singletons. The sequenced material came from peripheral blood. These receptor sequences come from an elderly woman with acute or convalescent COVID-19.

Points on this clone: The sample holds other DNA sequences that translate to the same CDR3. The CDR3 is CASSYSGTGDYGYTF. The CDR3 bases are TGTGCCAGCAGTTACTCTGGGACAGGAGATTATGGCTACACCTTC. The V call is TRBV6-6, the J call TRBJ1-2, with TRBD1 matching 8 bases. V shed 0 bases, J shed 5 bases, and the junction held 5 bases outside the gene matches. Germline V gene lookup returns CDR1 MNHNY and CDR2 SVGAGI (reference sequence). This CDR3 has 15 residues.

The chain combines TRBV5-4 with TRBJ1-2, with 9 nucleotides matching TRBD1. Losses at the gene ends were 2 bases for V and 1 base for J; bases not matched to a gene: 3. Germline values: CDR1 SGHNT, CDR2 YYREEE (reference sequence). The CDR3 has 15 amino acids. The CDR3 loop is CASSLRDRVNYGYTF. The CDR3 nucleotides are TGTGCCAGCAGCTTAAGGGACAGGGTTAACTATGGCTACACCTTC.

The V call is TRBV5-1, the J call TRBJ2-1; 12 bases align to TRBD2. Germline V gives CDR1 SGHRS, CDR2 YFSETQ. The CDR3 runs to 18 residues. Trimming removed 0 bases from V and 3 bases from J; junction bases left unmatched: 7. The CDR3 here is CASSLGSLAGGHYNEQFF. For the CDR3, the DNA is TGCGCCAGCAGCTTGGGGTCGCTAGCGGGGGGGCACTACAATGAGCAGTTCTTC.

DNA for the CDR3: TGTGCCAGCAGTTCTACAGCATCTGGAAACACCATATATTTT. Protein sequence: CASSSTASGNTIYF. The rearrangement links TRBV6-5 to TRBJ1-3; no definite D call. CDR1 MNHEY and CDR2 SVGAGI come from the germline V gene. The V end was cut by 4 bases, the J end by 1 base, with 8 bases between. CDR3 length equals 14 residues.

The chain couples TRBV25-1 to TRBJ1-2; possibly TRBD1 for D (5 bases). CDR3 size: 14 residues. Germline V gene data show CDR1 as MGHDK and CDR2 as SYGVNS. V was clipped by 4 bases and J by 0 bases, with 9 bases between them. The CDR3 DNA follows: TGTGCCAGCAGTGGTGCAGGGCCTAACTATGGCTACACCTTC. Its translation is CASSGAGPNYGYTF.

The gene calls are TRBV6-5 and TRBJ2-7, with TRBD2 matching over 13 bases. With V trimmed by 4 bases and J by 5 bases, 5 bases remained unmatched. The CDR3 loop spans 15 amino acids. Germline CDR1 and CDR2: MNHEY and SVGAGI. This chain's CDR3 is CASSLGLAGRHEQYF. The CDR3 bases are TGTGCCAGCAGTTTGGGACTAGCGGGGCGGCACGAGCAGTACTTC.